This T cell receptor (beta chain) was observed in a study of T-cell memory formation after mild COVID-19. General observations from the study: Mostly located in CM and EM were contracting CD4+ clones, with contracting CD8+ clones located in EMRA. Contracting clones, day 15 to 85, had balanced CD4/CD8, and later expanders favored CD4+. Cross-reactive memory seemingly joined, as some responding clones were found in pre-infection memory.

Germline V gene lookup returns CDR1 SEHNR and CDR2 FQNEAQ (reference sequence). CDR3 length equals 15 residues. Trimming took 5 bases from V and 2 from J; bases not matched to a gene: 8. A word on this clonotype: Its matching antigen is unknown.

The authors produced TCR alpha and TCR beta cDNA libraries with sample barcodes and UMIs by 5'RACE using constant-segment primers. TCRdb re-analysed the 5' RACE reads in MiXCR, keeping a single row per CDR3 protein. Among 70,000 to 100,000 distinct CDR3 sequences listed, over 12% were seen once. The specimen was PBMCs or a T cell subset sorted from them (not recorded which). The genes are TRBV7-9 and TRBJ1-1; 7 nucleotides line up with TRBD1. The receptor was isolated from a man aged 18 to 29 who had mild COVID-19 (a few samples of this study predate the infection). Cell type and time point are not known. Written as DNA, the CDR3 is TGTGCCAGCAGCCATCAGGGGGACCTTAACACTGAAGCTTTCTTT. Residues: CASSHQGDLNTEAFF.